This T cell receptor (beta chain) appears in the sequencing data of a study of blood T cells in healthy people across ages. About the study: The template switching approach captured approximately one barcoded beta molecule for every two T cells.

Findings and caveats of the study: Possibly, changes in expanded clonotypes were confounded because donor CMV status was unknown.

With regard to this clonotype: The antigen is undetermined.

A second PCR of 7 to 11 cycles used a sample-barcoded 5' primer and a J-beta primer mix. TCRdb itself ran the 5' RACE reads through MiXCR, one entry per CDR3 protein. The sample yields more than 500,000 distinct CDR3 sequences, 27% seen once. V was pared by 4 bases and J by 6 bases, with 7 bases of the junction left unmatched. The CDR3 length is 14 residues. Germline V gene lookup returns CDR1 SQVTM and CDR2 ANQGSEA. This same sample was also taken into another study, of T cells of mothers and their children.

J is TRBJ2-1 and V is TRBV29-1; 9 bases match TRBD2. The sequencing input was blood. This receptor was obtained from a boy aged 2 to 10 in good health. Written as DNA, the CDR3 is TGCAGCGTTGGGCAACTAGCGGGCTTCAATGAGCAGTTCTTC. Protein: CSVGQLAGFNEQFF.